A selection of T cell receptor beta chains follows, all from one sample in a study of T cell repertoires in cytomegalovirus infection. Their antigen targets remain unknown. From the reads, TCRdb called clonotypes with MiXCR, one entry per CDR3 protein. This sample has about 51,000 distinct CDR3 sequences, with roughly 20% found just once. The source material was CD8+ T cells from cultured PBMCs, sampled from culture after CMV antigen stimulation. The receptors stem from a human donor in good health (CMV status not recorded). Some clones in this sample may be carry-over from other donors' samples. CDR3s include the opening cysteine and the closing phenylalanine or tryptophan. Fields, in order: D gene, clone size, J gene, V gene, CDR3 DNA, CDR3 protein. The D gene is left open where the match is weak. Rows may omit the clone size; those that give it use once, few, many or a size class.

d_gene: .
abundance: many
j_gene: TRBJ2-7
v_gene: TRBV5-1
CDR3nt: TGCGCCAGCAGAAACTACATTGGGGGACACGACGAGCAGTACTTC
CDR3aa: CASRNYIGGHDEQYF

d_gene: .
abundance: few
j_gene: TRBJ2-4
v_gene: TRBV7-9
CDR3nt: TGTGCCAGCAGCCCAAGGGACCTAGCCAAAAACATTCAGTACTTC
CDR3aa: CASSPRDLAKNIQYF

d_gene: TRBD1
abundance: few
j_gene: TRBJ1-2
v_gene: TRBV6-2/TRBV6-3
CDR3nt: TGTGCCAGCAGTTACGCGACAGGGGGCTTCTATGGCTACACCTTC
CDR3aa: CASSYATGGFYGYTF

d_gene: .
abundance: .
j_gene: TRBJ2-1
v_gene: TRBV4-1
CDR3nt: TGTGCCAGCAGCCAAGGGGGAAATGAGCAGTTCTTC
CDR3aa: CASSQGGNEQFF

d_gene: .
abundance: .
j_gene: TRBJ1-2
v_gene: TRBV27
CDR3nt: TGTGCCAGCACCAGAGCCGGGGGGCAGGCAGGCTACACCTTC
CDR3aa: CASTRAGGQAGYTF

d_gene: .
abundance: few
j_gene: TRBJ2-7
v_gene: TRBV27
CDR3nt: TGTGCCAGCAGTTTGTACAGTGGTTCAACCTACGAGCAGTACTTC
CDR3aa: CASSLYSGSTYEQYF

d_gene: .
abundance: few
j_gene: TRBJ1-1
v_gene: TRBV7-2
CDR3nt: TGTGCCAGCAGCTTAATCGGGACGAACACTGAAGCTTTCTTT
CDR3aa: CASSLIGTNTEAFF

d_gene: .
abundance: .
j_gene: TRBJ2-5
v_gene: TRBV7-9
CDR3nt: TGTGCCAGCAGCTCCGAAGGGGCGAGGGAGACCCAGTACTTC
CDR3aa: CASSSEGARETQYF

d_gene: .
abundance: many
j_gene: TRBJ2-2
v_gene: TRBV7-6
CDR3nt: TGTGCCAGCAGCTTCCGAGGCACCGGGGAGCTGTTTTTT
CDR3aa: CASSFRGTGELFF

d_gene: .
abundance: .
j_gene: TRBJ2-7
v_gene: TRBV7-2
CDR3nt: TGTGCCAGCAGCTTAGCAGACGATTACTACGAGCAGTACTTC
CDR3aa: CASSLADDYYEQYF

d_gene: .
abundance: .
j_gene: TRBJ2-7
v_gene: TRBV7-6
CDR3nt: TGTGCCAGCAGCTTGCAGCGGTCCTACGAGCAGTACTTC
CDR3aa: CASSLQRSYEQYF

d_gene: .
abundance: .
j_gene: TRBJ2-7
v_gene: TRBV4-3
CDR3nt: TGCGCCAGCAGACAGTTTTTTGGGGGGAGCTCCTACGAGCAGTACTTC
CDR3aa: CASRQFFGGSSYEQYF

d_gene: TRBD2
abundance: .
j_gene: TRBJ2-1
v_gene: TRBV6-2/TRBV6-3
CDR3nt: TGTGCCAGCATCCTGGCGGGGGGTATCTCCTACAATGAGCAGTTCTTC
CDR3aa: CASILAGGISYNEQFF

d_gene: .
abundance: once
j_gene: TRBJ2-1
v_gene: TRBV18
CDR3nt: TGTGCCAGCTCACCCGCAGGGGTGGAGTGGCAGTTCTTC
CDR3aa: CASSPAGVEWQFF

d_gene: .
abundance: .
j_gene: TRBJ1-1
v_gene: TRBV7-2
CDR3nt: TGTGCCAGCAGCTTGCGGGCATACACTGAAGCTTTCTTT
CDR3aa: CASSLRAYTEAFF

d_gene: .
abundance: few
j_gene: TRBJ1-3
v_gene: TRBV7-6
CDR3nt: TGTGCCAGCAGCCCCGGGACGAGCTCTGGAAACACCATATATTTT
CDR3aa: CASSPGTSSGNTIYF

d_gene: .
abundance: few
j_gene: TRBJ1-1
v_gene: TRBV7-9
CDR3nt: TGTGCCAGCAGCTTAAGTTCGGGGTCCATAGCTTTCTTT
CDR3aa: CASSLSSGSIAFF

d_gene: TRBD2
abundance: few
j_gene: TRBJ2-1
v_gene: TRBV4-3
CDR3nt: TGCGCCAGCAGCCAAGAGGGACTAGCGGGGGGGGGCGGCCCCCACAATGAGCAGTTCTTC
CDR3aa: CASSQEGLAGGGGPHNEQFF

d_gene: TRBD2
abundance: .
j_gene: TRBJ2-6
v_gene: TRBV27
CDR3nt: TGTGCCAGCAGTCTTTACGGACTAGCGATAAACTCTGGGGCCAACGGCCTGACTTTC
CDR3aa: CASSLYGLAINSGANGLTF

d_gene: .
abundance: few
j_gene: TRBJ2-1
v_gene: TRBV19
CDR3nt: TGTGCCAGTAGTATAGGTCCGAGCCCCTACAATGAGCAGTTCTTC
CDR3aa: CASSIGPSPYNEQFF

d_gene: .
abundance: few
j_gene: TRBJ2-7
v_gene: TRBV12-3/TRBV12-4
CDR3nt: TGTGCCAGCACCGACTCCTACGAGCAGTACTTC
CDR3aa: CASTDSYEQYF

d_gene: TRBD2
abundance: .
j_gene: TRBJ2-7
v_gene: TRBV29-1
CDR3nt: TGCAGCGTTGAACTAGCGGGAAGCTCCTACGAGCAGTACTTC
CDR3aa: CSVELAGSSYEQYF

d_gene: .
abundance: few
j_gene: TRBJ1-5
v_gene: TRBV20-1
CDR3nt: TGCAGTGCTAGGGGTTTGGGTCAGCCCCAGCATTTT
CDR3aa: CSARGLGQPQHF

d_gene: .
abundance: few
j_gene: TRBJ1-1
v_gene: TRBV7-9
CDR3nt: TGTGCCAGCAGCCCGGACGGGGCGAACACTGAAGCTTTCTTT
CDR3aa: CASSPDGANTEAFF

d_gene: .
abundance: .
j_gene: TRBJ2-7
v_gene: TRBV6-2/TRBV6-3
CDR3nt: TGTGCCAGCACCCCATGGGGTGAGGGTTCGAACGAGCAGTACTTC
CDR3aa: CASTPWGEGSNEQYF

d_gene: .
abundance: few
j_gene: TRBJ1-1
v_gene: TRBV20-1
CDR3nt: TGCAGTGCTAGAGATCGTTTCAGGAACACTGAAGCTTTCTTT
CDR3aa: CSARDRFRNTEAFF